The 2 T cell receptor beta chains below were found in one sample sequenced in a study of Ad26.COV2.S vaccination and SARS-CoV-2 variants. TCRdb's table, derived via immunoSEQ multiplex PCR, lists solely in-frame clones and lacks some. The sample yields 200,000 to 250,000 clones, 88% seen once. Treatment in this sample: about 20 received Ad26.COV2.S at low or high dose, single or two shots; roughly five received placebo; per-sample allocation not given. Collection of the samples took place on day 63 after the first injection of vaccine or placebo. Specimen: peripheral blood, collected in a trial of Ad26.COV2.S vaccine versus placebo. These receptors all stem from a person aged 18 to 65 who received the Ad26.COV2.S COVID-19 vaccine or a placebo.

This clone has a single count. The chain combines TRBV5-4 with TRBJ1-6, with a tentative D call TRBD1 (6 bases). This CDR3 has 16 residues. The germline V gene encodes CDR1 SGHNT and CDR2 YYREEE (reference sequence). Trimming stripped 1 base from V and 0 bases from J, with 8 bases between. Written as DNA, the CDR3 is TGTGCCAGCAGCTTGAGGGGGGGCTCCTATAATTCACCCCTCCACTTT. Translated: CASSLRGGSYNSPLHF.

The chain links TRBV11-1 to TRBJ2-3; 9 nucleotides line up with TRBD2. The CDR3 covers 15 residues. Trimming took 5 bases from V and 4 from J; bases not matched to a gene: 7. Germline CDR1 SGHAT, CDR2 FQDESV (reference sequence). The DNA of the CDR3 is TGTGCCAGCAGCAGTAGCGGGAGAGGTCCAGATACGCAGTATTTT. Amino acid sequence: CASSSSGRGPDTQYF.